These 14 T cell receptor beta chains came from one sample sequenced in a study of tissue T cells after allogeneic stem cell transplantation. Data came from immunoSEQ multiplex PCR; TCRdb stores just in-frame clones and leaves some out. The sample records nearly 50,000 clones, roughly 73% being singletons. The sequenced sample consisted of sorted cells pooled from one or two spleens. The origin of the receptors is a pool of C57BL/6 mice in good health.

To note about this clone: Gene labels here are mouse ones. The read halts 1 residue ahead of the CDR3 end, with the missing end drawn from the germline J gene. The gene calls are TRBV5 and TRBJ2-2, with 10 nucleotides matching TRBD1. The junction had 8 bases not matched to a gene; V was cut back by 1 base and J by 6 bases. This CDR3 region has 17 residues. Per germline, CDR1 LGHNA and CDR2 YNLKQL (reference sequence). Partial CDR3 DNA: TGTGCCAGCAGCCAAGGACAGGGGGCGCGGGACGCCGGGCAGCTCTAC. Protein product: CASSQGQGARDAGQLY. The full CDR3 is CASSQGQGARDAGQLYF.

With respect to this clone: The genes are named according to mouse. The observed sequence ends 1 residue before the CDR3 terminus, with the missing tail filled in from the germline J gene. This chain links TRBV20 with TRBJ2-3; possible D gene TRBD1, 6 bases. The CDR3 runs to 13 residues. Germline CDR1 is GFQATS and CDR2 is STVNSAI. Deletions cut 3 bases from V and 0 bases from J, with 7 bases between. Here the CDR3 reads CGARQGSAETLYF. The part of the CDR3 DNA that was read is TGTGGTGCTAGACAGGGAAGTGCAGAAACGCTGTAT.

With respect to this clone: Gene labels here are mouse ones. Coverage ceases 1 residue before the CDR3 finishes, and the germline J gene fills in the end. The genes are TRBV14 and TRBJ1-1, with 7 bases aligning to TRBD1. The CDR3 is 14 amino acids. The junction had 3 bases not matched to a gene; V was cut back by 4 bases and J by 0 bases. Germline-derived CDR1 and CDR2 are SGHDT and FRDEAV. The covered CDR3 bases are TGTGCCAGCAGTCGACAGGGAGCAAACACAGAAGTCTTC. It translates to CASSRQGANTEVF. Given in full, the CDR3 is CASSRQGANTEVFF.

About this clone: Gene names are the mouse ones. With the read ending 1 residue before the CDR3 end, the germline J gene is used to fill in that end. The rearrangement joins TRBV19 to TRBJ2-4; 9 nucleotides agree with TRBD1. Germline CDR1 FNHDT, CDR2 SITEND (reference sequence). This CDR3 region has 15 residues. Unmatched junction bases numbered 9, after V lost 5 bases and J lost 5 bases. This CDR3 is CASSLGTGSRNTLYF. The DNA read from the CDR3 is TGTGCCAGCAGCCTCGGGACAGGGAGCAGAAACACCTTGTAC.

Comment on this clone: The germline and genes are mouse ones. The read ends 1 residue early relative to the CDR3; the germline J gene fills the gap. This chain uses TRBV12-1 with TRBJ2-4, with D possibly matching TRBD2 (6 bases). CDR3 length: 15 amino acids. Trimming stripped 2 bases from V and 0 bases from J, with 11 bases between. Per the germline V gene, CDR1 is SGHSN and CDR2 is HYEKVE. Here the CDR3 reads CASSPRLASQNTLYF. The sequenced CDR3 bases are TGTGCCAGCTCTCCCCGACTGGCTAGTCAAAACACCTTGTAC.

As regards this clone: Germline and genes here are mouse. The read comes to an end 1 residue before the CDR3 does, leaving the germline J gene to fill in the end. This rearrangement joins TRBV13-3 to TRBJ2-1, with 11 bases that match TRBD2. Germline values: CDR1 NNHDY, CDR2 SYVADS. V dropped 1 base and J dropped 4; count of bases not matched to a gene: 4. The CDR3 covers 16 residues. The sequenced part of the CDR3 DNA is TGTGCCAGCAGTGATAACTGGGGGGGCGGATATGCTGAGCAGTTC. It specifies CASSDNWGGGYAEQF. The complete CDR3 protein is CASSDNWGGGYAEQFF.

Regarding this clone: The genes and germline here are from mouse. The read ends 1 residue before the CDR3 terminus; that terminus is restored from the germline J gene. The chain has TRBV13-3 and TRBJ1-2, with D possibly being TRBD1 (6 bases). V lost 0 bases and J 0 bases, leaving 9 bases between the germline ends. CDR3 length equals 15 residues. Germline V lookup: CDR1 NNHDY, CDR2 SYVADS. The DNA read from the CDR3 is TGTGCCAGCAGTGATGCCGGGGGCGCAAACTCCGACTACACC. Protein sequence: CASSDAGGANSDYT. The complete CDR3 protein is CASSDAGGANSDYTF.

This clone occurred once. Gene names follow the mouse nomenclature. The read stops 1 residue short of the end of the CDR3; the missing end is completed from the germline J gene. J is TRBJ2-3 and V is TRBV31; 9 positions agree with TRBD2. This CDR3 has 13 amino acids. CDR1 and CDR2 (germline): GKSSPN, SITVG. Trimming at V came to 3 bases and at J to 3 bases, leaving 1 base not matched to a gene. The sequenced CDR3 bases are TGTGCCTGGAGACTGGGGGGAGCAGAAACGCTGTAT. Translated, it gives CAWRLGGAETLY. The whole CDR3 protein reads CAWRLGGAETLYF.

This clone has a single count. These gene names are mouse names. The read stops 1 residue short of the end of the CDR3; the missing end is completed from the germline J gene. The chain combines TRBV31 with TRBJ1-2; 10 bases map to TRBD1. The CDR3 extends over 14 amino acids. V lost 3 bases and J lost 3; bases outside the gene matches: 4. The germline CDR1 and CDR2 sequences are GKSSPN and SITVG. The sequenced part of the CDR3 DNA is TGTGCCTGGAGCCCGGACAGGGGGGACTCCGACTACACC. Its translation is CAWSPDRGDSDYT. The whole CDR3 region reads CAWSPDRGDSDYTF.

In regard to this clone: Mouse germline and gene names are used. Incomplete CDR3 DNA: TGTGCCGTCCCCGGGGATGCAAACACAGAAGTCTTC. It encodes CAVPGDANTEVF. The whole CDR3 protein is CAVPGDANTEVFF. This rearrangement joins TRBV14 to TRBJ1-1; D is unclear. Read data end 1 residue before the CDR3 end; the end is taken from the germline J gene. Per germline, CDR1 SGHDT and CDR2 FRDEAV. The CDR3 has 13 residues. Trimming took 10 bases from V and 0 from J, leaving 13 bases between them.

Remarks on this clone: Mouse germline and gene names are used. The read finishes 1 residue shy of the CDR3 end, and the germline J gene is used to complete it. The chain joins TRBV31 to TRBJ1-1; the D is unclear. The length of the CDR3 is 12 residues. V lost 1 base and J lost 1, with 4 bases in between. Germline lookup yields CDR1 GKSSPN and CDR2 SITVG. Partial CDR3 DNA: TGTGCCTGGAGTCAGATAAACACAGAAGTCTTC. Translated: CAWSQINTEVF. The entire CDR3 reads CAWSQINTEVFF.

As concerns this clone: Here the gene names and germline are mouse. CDR3 amino acids: CASSPNQDTQYF. The DNA read from the CDR3 is TGTGCCAGCAGCCCTAACCAAGACACCCAGTAC. The chain combines TRBV4 with TRBJ2-5; D ambiguous. The CDR3 end is not reached by the read, which stops 1 residue before it; the germline J gene fills it in. The CDR3 has 12 residues. The germline V gene encodes CDR1 LGHDT and CDR2 YNNKQL (reference sequence). Trimming cost V 5 bases and J 0 bases, with 3 bases left between them.

On this clone itself: Gene labels here are mouse ones. The read gets to within 1 residue of the CDR3 end, and the germline J gene fills in the rest. This rearrangement joins TRBV2 to TRBJ2-4; the D is unclear. Germline lookup yields CDR1 LGHNA and CDR2 YSYQKL. The CDR3 is made up of 13 amino acids. The V gene lost 0 bases and the J gene lost 2 bases, with 3 bases spanning the gap. The sequenced part of the CDR3 DNA is TGTGCCAGCAGCCAAGAGATTCAAAACACCTTGTAC. Its protein is CASSQEIQNTLY. Given in full, the CDR3 is CASSQEIQNTLYF.

Points on this clone: The listed genes are named as in mouse. Coverage ceases 1 residue before the CDR3 finishes, and the germline J gene fills in the end. The chain combines TRBV13-3 with TRBJ2-7; maybe TRBD2 (6 bases). The V gene lost 0 bases and the J gene lost 0 bases, with 7 bases spanning the gap. Germline-derived CDR1 and CDR2 are NNHDY and SYVADS. This CDR3 contains 14 residues. The CDR3 reads CASSDVGGSYEQYF. The DNA read from the CDR3 is TGTGCCAGCAGTGATGTTGGGGGCTCCTATGAACAGTAC.